These T cell receptor beta chains were read from a single sample in a study of T cell changes during pregnancy in multiple sclerosis. The protocol was immunoSEQ multiplex PCR, while the TCRdb copy is restricted to in-frame clones and leaves out a portion. The sample lists tens of thousands of clones, about nine tenths occurring once. Source: peripheral blood, taken in the third trimester of pregnancy. The source of these receptors is a female donor with multiple sclerosis, enrolled in a pregnancy study. Both conserved end residues are part of each CDR3. Fields, in order: J gene, V gene, D gene, CDR3 protein. D genes are given only for firm matches.

>TRBJ1-1|TRBV15|TRBD1
CATSRGGRDRPNTEAFF
>TRBJ1-1|TRBV6-6|TRBD1
CASNLQGGNSEAFF
>TRBJ2-7|TRBV29-1|NA
CSVASPYEQYF
>TRBJ2-1|TRBV9|NA
CASSVGRGSYNEQFF
>TRBJ2-6|TRBV10-3|NA
CATGLRPGGANVLTF
>TRBJ1-5|TRBV30|TRBD1
CAWSIPGQGGQPQHF
>TRBJ1-2|TRBV29-1|TRBD1
CSVIGQGRDYGYTF
>TRBJ2-3|TRBV11-2|TRBD2
CASSLSLAESDTQYF
>TRBJ1-5|TRBV23-1|NA
CASSQLREEDQPQHF
>TRBJ1-1|TRBV29-1|NA
CSGSEDTEAFF